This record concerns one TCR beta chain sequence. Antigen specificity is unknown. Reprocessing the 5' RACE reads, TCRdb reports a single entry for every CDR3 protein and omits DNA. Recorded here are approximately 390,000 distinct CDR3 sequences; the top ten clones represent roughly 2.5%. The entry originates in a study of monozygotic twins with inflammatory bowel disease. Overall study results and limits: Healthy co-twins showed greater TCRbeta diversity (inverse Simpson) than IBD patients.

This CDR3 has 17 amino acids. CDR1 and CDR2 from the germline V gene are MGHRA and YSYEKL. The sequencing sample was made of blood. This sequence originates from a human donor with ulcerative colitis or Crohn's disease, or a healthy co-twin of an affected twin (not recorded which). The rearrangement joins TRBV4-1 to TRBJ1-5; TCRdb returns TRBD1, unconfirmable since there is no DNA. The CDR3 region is CASSQSQDRARNQPQHF.